This T cell receptor beta chain comes out of a study of blood T cell repertoires in COVID-19 (TCRdb year 2020). Broadly, across the study: The collaborator samples originated in the United States, Italy and Spain and spanned the acute and convalescent phases of COVID-19. The prospective study material was composed of cDNA or gDNA derived from T cells, B-cell-depleted T cells, or PBMCs. The repertoires were released in a freely available public database intended as a resource for research on the immune response to SARS-CoV-2. The dataset comprised deeply sampled blood TCRbeta repertoires from subjects exposed to, actively infected with, or recovered from COVID-19. The sample metadata nearly always contained a de-identified subject ID, COVID-19 status, age in years and sex. HLA class I and class II types, where available, came from metadata supplied by the sample provider rather than from assay-based typing. The samples were drawn from the first 160 participants of the ongoing ImmuneRACE study and from 1,254 subjects provided by 6 global collaborators.

Collaborating institutions collected whole blood in K2EDTA tubes following their own protocols. Collaborator samples were shipped for TCRbeta analysis as frozen whole blood, isolated PBMCs, or DNA extracted from either sample type. As concerns this clone: The target of this receptor is not known. The sample holds no much larger clone one base away, and base qualities are not on file.

TCRbeta CDR3 regions were amplified from genomic DNA by means of the immunoSEQ Assay, a bias-controlled multiplex PCR. As for the authors' bioinformatics: Nucleated cell counts per sample were estimated from amplification of reference gene primers within the assay. To quantify the absolute abundance of each unique TCRbeta CDR3 rearrangement, sequence reads were collapsed and filtered. For each sample, productive Simpson clonality was calculated by taking the square root of Simpson's diversity index across productive rearrangements. TCRdb holds this immuneACCESS table with in-frame rearrangements only. Some clones are missing; in checked studies, unresolved V genes explain under half, and the rest has no known cause. That table gives V, J and clone size, and the DNA gave D and trimming. Recorded for this sample are tens of thousands of clones; around 80% of them occurred a single time. Jointly, the top ten make up roughly 4.8% of the sample.

Findings and caveats that apply to the study as a whole: How much clinical and demographic metadata was included differed by source and by participant, and the metadata was provided uncurated.

From the germline V gene (reference sequence), CDR1 is MNHEY and CDR2 is SMNVEV. V is pruned by 6 bases and J by 10 bases, leaving 12 bases of the junction without a gene match. Including cysteine and phenylalanine, the CDR3 has 15 amino acids. CDR3 DNA only is kept here, 45 bases in frame from base 1. The sample was peripheral blood. This sequence uses TRBV27 and TRBJ2-2; 9 middle bases align to TRBD1. The source is a woman older than 75 with active or convalescent COVID-19. The CDR3 is CASSQTGGAPEELFF. The nucleotide sequence reads as follows: TGTGCCAGCAGCCAGACAGGGGGGGCTCCCGAGGAGCTGTTTTTT.